This T cell receptor beta chain was recorded in a study of graft-versus-host responses after intestinal transplantation. General study findings and limits: Peak levels of circulating GvH clones tracked with early post-transplant HvG declines.

From the graft tissue, intraepithelial and lamina propria lymphocytes were released through processing. Sequencing was performed with immunoSEQ multiplex PCR; in TCRdb, only in-frame clones are kept and a portion is missing. The table includes fewer than 10,000 clones, approximately 72% detected once. On this clone itself: Its antigen is as yet unknown.

The sample here was ileum tissue, taken about 530 days after intestinal transplant. The TCR sequence derives from a human patient who received an intestinal transplant, so some T cells may come from the graft donor.

The CDR3 coding sequence is TGTGCCAGCTCACCGACGAGACACAGGGGACCCTTCTATGGCTACACCTTC. As protein: CASSPTRHRGPFYGYTF. The rearrangement joins TRBV18 to TRBJ1-2; TRBD1 aligns across 7 bases. With 3 bases clipped from V and 4 bases from J, the junction kept 14 bases outside the gene matches. This CDR3 contains 17 residues. Germline lookup yields CDR1 KGHSH and CDR2 LQKENI.